This T cell receptor beta chain is from a study of cytomegalovirus exposure and HLA in healthy donors. Use of 60 Vbeta and 13 Jbeta primers characterized the PCR. The repertoire was sequenced with immunoSEQ multiplex PCR; TCRdb's copy has only in-frame clones and lacks some. The repertoire holds approximately 150,000 clones, 70% to 75% seen once, with approximately 5% in the top ten. At least ten counts were recorded for this clone. At one of its ends the junction is not consistent with the germline gene, which may arise from a read error. The CDR3 has 15 amino acids. Per the germline V gene, CDR1 is SSHAT and CDR2 is FNYEAQ (reference sequence).

The chain is built from TRBV7-7 and TRBJ2-1, with D possibly TRBD1 on 6 matching bases. Material for sequencing was PBMCs. The sequence came from a man aged 18 to 29 in good health and CMV-seropositive. The CDR3 region has the DNA TGTGCTAGCAGCTCCGGCAGGGGAAAGTACAATGAGCAGTTCTTC. It codes for CASSSGRGKYNEQFF.